One and the same sample provided the 14 T cell receptor beta chains below, sequenced in a study of tumor-infiltrating lymphocytes in localized non-small cell lung cancer. Repertoires were generated with immunoSEQ multiplex PCR, while TCRdb's copy carries only in-frame clones and drops some. The repertoire holds 15,000 to 20,000 clones, with roughly 70% as singletons. Sequenced: lung tumor tissue. These receptors were obtained from a human donor with non-small cell lung cancer.

This clone was observed a handful of times. The J gene is TRBJ2-7, the V gene TRBV7-6; D is ambiguous. There are 11 residues in the CDR3. Germline V gene lookup returns CDR1 SGHVS and CDR2 FNYEAQ. Trimming pared 4 bases from V and 10 bases from J, leaving 11 bases between. CDR3 sequence: CASSSGPDQYF. The CDR3 DNA is TGTGCCAGCAGCTCCGGCCCCGATCAGTACTTC.

The chain joins TRBV5-8 to TRBJ1-1; tentative D call: TRBD1 (5 bases). Per germline, CDR1 SGHTS and CDR2 YDEGEE. The CDR3 contains 13 residues. Trimming removed 1 base from V and 3 bases from J, with 7 bases in between. The CDR3 region is CASSLRGDTEAFF. The DNA of the CDR3 is TGTGCCAGCAGCTTGAGGGGTGACACTGAAGCTTTCTTT. Drawing the rest from reference TRBV5-8 and TRBJ1-1, the complete variable domain is EAGVTQSPTHLIKTRGQQATLRCSPISGHTSVYWYQQALGLGLQFLLWYDEGEERNRGNFPPRFSGRQFPNYSSELNVNALELEDSALYLCASSLRGDTEAFFGQGTRLTVV.

This sequence joins TRBV29-1 and TRBJ2-7; D is uncertain. Germline lookup yields CDR1 SQVTM and CDR2 ANQGSEA. The V gene lost 0 bases and the J gene lost 2 bases, with 5 bases spanning the gap. The CDR3 is 12 residues long. CDR3: CSVEEGTYEQYF. CDR3 bases: TGCAGCGTTGAAGAAGGTACCTACGAGCAGTACTTC.

V gene TRBV7-2 combines with J gene TRBJ1-1, with 9 bases matching TRBD1. The CDR3 has 14 amino acids. Trimming cost V 5 bases and J 5 bases; bases outside gene matches: 6. CDR1 is SGHTA, CDR2 FQGNSA, per germline. The CDR3 nucleotides are TGTGCCAGCAGCACCTTACAGGGGGCGACTGAAGCTTTCTTT. It yields the protein CASSTLQGATEAFF.

Note on this clone: The junction shows a germline mismatch at one end, possibly a read error. J is TRBJ2-3 and V is TRBV7-2; maybe TRBD2 (5 bases). There are 16 residues in the CDR3. Germline-derived CDR1 and CDR2 are SGHTA and FQGNSA. The CDR3 sequence: CASSKQAGGSTDTQCF. The CDR3 nucleotides are TGTGCCAGCAGCAAGCAGGCGGGTGGGTCCACAGATACGCAGTGTTTT.

The chain links TRBV10-3 to TRBJ1-3; D may be TRBD1 (6 bases). Per the germline V gene, CDR1 is ENHRY and CDR2 is SYGVKD. V shed 8 bases and J shed 4 bases, with 12 bases lying between them. This CDR3 is built from 13 residues. CDR3 nucleotides: TGTGCCATCGCCCCAGGGGCCGGAAACACCATATATTTT. The encoded protein is CAIAPGAGNTIYF.

This sequence joins TRBV29-1 and TRBJ2-2, with D hard to call. Trimming shortened V by 4 bases and J by 7 bases, and 13 bases separated the two germline ends. Germline V gene lookup returns CDR1 SQVTM and CDR2 ANQGSEA. The CDR3 runs 13 residues. The CDR3 coding sequence is TGCAGCGTTGGCCGGTCCTCCGGCGGGGAGCTGTTTTTT. This gives the protein CSVGRSSGGELFF.

CDR3 sequence reads: CASRSGGGPDTQYF. The CDR3 DNA sequence: TGTGCCAGCAGGTCCGGGGGGGGGCCAGATACGCAGTATTTT. The V and J genes are TRBV11-2 and TRBJ2-3; 8 positions agree with TRBD2. J was trimmed by 4 bases and V by 6 bases; bases with no gene match: 6. The CDR3 length is 14 residues. Germline V gene lookup returns CDR1 SGHAT and CDR2 FQNNGV.

This clone was counted only a few times. The genes are TRBV21-1 and TRBJ1-2. TRBV21-1 is noted as a pseudogene. The CDR3 extends over 15 amino acids. CDR3 residues: CASSKDRTDNYGYTF. CDR3 DNA sequence: TGTGCCAGCAGCAAAGACCGGACGGACAACTATGGCTACACCTTC.

The rearrangement joins TRBV7-9 to TRBJ1-3; D is uncertain. The CDR3 consists of 14 residues. Germline V CDR1 and CDR2: SEHNR, FQNEAQ (reference sequence). Trimming stripped 6 bases from V and 8 bases from J, with 17 bases between. CDR3 in DNA: TGTGCCAGCAGTTTTGTCCCTTCAAGGGACACCATATATTTT. Translating it yields CASSFVPSRDTIYF.

The CDR3 sequence: CAWNRGRVNEQFF. Here the CDR3 DNA reads TGTGCCTGGAACAGGGGGCGCGTCAATGAGCAGTTCTTC. The chain has TRBV30 and TRBJ2-1; 9 bases align to TRBD1. Germline CDR1 is GTSNPN and CDR2 is SVGIG (reference sequence). The trim removed 4 bases at V and 6 bases at J, leaving 4 bases unmatched. CDR3 size: 13 residues.

The V and J genes are TRBV29-1 and TRBJ2-3, with no clear D. CDR3 size: 13 residues. Germline-derived CDR1 and CDR2 are SQVTM and ANQGSEA. Trimming cost V 6 bases and J 4 bases, with 14 bases left between them. CDR3 sequence (DNA): TGCAGCGTAACGTACCAGGTGGCAGATACGCAGTATTTT. Amino acid sequence: CSVTYQVADTQYF.

The chain links TRBV6-5 to TRBJ1-3; D unclear. This CDR3 is built from 14 residues. CDR1 and CDR2 (germline): MNHEY, SVGAGI. Trimming pared 4 bases from V and 0 bases from J, leaving 7 bases between. CDR3 in DNA: TGTGCCAGCAGTTCAACGAGCTCTGGAAACACCATATATTTT. Its translation is CASSSTSSGNTIYF.

This clone has just a few counts. The chain carries TRBV6-5 and TRBJ2-7; 8 bases agree with TRBD1. The germline V gene has CDR1 MNHEY and CDR2 SVGAGI. V dropped 4 bases and J dropped 5; count of bases not matched to a gene: 7. The CDR3 has 14 amino acids. This CDR3 is CASSSDRGGNEQYF. In DNA form, the CDR3 reads TGTGCCAGCAGTTCCGACAGGGGAGGCAACGAGCAGTACTTC.